The clone carrying this T cell receptor beta chain turned up a few times. The CDR3 has 17 amino acids. Per the germline V gene, CDR1 is GTSNPN and CDR2 is SVGIG (reference sequence). The junction had 13 bases not matched to a gene; V was cut back by 2 bases and J by 6 bases. The sample originates from a study of blood T cells in healthy people across ages. Next came a second PCR, run for about 6 to 11 cycles, which used a sample-barcoded 5' primer along with a J-beta primer mix. MiXCR, run by TCRdb on the 5' RACE reads, gives a single entry per CDR3 protein. Here the sample spans approximately 1.5 million distinct CDR3 sequences, roughly a third being singletons.

Source material: blood. The chain carries TRBV30 and TRBJ2-3; 11 bases align to TRBD2. The sequence derives from a woman aged 30 to 39 in good health. The CDR3 DNA is TGTGCCTGGAGTCCGCGGTCCCTGGCTAGCGGGAGGGATACGCAGTATTTT. Protein: CAWSPRSLASGRDTQYF.